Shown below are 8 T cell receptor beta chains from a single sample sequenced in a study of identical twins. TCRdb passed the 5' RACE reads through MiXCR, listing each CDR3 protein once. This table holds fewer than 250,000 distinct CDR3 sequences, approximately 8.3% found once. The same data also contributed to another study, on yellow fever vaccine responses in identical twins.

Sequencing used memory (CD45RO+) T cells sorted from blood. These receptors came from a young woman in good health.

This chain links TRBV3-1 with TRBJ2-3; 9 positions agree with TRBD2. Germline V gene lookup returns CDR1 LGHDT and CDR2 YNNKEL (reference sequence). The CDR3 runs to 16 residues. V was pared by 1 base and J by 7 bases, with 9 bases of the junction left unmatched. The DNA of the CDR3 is TGTGCCAGCAGCCAAGTGCGGGGGGGCCTACCGAATACGCAGTATTTT. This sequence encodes CASSQVRGGLPNTQYF.

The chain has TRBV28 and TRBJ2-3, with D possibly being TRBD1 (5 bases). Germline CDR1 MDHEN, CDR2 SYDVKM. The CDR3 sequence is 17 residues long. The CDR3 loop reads CTFSLRGSSSSTDTQYF. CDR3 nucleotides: TGTACCTTCAGTTTAAGGGGAAGTTCGAGTAGCACAGATACGCAGTATTTT.

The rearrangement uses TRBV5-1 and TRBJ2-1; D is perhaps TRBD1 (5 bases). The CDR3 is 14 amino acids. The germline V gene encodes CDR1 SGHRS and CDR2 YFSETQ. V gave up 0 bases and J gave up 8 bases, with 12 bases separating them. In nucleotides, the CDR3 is TGCGCCAGCAGCTTGGGACAGCCCCCGGATGAGCAGTTCTTC. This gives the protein CASSLGQPPDEQFF.

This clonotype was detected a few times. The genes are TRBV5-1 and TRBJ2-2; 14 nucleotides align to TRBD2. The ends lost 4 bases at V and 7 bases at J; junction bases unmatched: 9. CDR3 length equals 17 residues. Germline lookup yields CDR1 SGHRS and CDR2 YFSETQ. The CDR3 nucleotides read TGCGCCAGCAGCCCTCGACTAGCGGGGGGGCAGGGCGGGGAGCTGTTTTTT. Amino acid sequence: CASSPRLAGGQGGELFF.

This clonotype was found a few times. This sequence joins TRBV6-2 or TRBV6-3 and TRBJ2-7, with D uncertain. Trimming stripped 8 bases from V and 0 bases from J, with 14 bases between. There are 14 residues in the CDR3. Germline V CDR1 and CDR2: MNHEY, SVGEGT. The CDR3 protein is CASGTRTGSYEQYF. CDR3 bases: TGTGCCAGCGGAACCCGGACGGGCTCCTACGAGCAGTACTTC.

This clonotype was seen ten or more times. The CDR3 nucleotides are TGCAGCGTGGACAGGGGAGCGACAGATACGCAGTATTTT. Protein: CSVDRGATDTQYF. This chain links TRBV29-1 with TRBJ2-3; 9 positions match TRBD1. The V gene's germline CDR1 is SQVTM and CDR2 ANQGSEA. The CDR3 is made up of 13 amino acids. The junction had 4 bases not matched to a gene; V was cut back by 6 bases and J by 3 bases.

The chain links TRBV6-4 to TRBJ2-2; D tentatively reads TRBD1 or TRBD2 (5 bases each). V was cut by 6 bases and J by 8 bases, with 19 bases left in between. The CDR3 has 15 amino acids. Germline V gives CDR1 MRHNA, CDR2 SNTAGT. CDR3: CASSKSTGTSGELFF. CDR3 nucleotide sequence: TGTGCCAGCAGCAAATCAACCGGGACGTCAGGGGAGCTGTTTTTT.

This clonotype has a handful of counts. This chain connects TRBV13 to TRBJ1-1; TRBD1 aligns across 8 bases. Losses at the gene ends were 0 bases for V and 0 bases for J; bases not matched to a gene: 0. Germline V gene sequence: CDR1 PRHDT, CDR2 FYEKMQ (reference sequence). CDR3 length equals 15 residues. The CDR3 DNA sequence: TGTGCCAGCAGCTTAGGGGACAGGGTGAACACTGAAGCTTTCTTT. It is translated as CASSLGDRVNTEAFF.